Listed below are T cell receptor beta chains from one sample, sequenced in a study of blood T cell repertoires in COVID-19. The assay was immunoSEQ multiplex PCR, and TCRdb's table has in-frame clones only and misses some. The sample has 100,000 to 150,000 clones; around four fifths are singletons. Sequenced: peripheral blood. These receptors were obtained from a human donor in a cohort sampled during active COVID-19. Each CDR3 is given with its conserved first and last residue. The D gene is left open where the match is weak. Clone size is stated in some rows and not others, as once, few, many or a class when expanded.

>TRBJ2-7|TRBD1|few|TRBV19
CASSTPPGTGGLHEQYF
TGTGCCAGTAGTACACCACCGGGGACAGGGGGCCTCCACGAGCAGTACTTC
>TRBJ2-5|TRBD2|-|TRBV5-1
CASSPGLAGGTETQYF
TGCGCCAGCAGCCCGGGACTAGCGGGAGGGACGGAGACCCAGTACTTC
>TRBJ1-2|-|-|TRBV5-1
CASTLRGGPDGYTF
TGCGCCTCCACTCTAAGGGGGGGCCCAGATGGCTACACCTTC
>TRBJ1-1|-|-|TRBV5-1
CASSQGRNTEAFF
TGCGCCAGCAGCCAGGGCCGGAACACTGAAGCTTTCTTT
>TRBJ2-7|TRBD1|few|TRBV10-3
CAISEARTGVSYEQYF
TGTGCCATCAGTGAAGCAAGGACAGGGGTGTCCTACGAGCAGTACTTC
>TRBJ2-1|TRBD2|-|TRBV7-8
CASSRTLAGGDNEQFF
TGTGCCAGCAGCCGGACCCTAGCGGGAGGGGACAATGAGCAGTTCTTC
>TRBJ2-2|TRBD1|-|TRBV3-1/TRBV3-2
CASSPSGGTGELFF
TGTGCCAGCAGCCCCTCAGGGGGCACCGGGGAGCTGTTTTTT
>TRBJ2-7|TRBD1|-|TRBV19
CASRGQTSYEQYF
TGTGCCAGTAGGGGACAGACCTCCTACGAGCAGTACTTC
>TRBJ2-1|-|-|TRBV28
CASKHDGGTNEQFF
TGTGCCAGCAAACACGACGGCGGAACCAATGAGCAGTTCTTC
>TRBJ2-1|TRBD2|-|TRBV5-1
CASSLGLRTSGVDEQFF
TGCGCCAGCAGCTTGGGATTGAGGACTAGCGGGGTGGATGAGCAGTTCTTC
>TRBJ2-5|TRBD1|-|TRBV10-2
CASSKPGTGQETQYF
TGCGCCAGCAGTAAGCCCGGGACAGGGCAAGAGACCCAGTACTTC
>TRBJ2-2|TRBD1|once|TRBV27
CASNEGAGWNTGELFF
TGTGCCAGCAACGAGGGGGCGGGTTGGAACACCGGGGAGCTGTTTTTT
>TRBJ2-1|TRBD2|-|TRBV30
CAWSVPGLAGVSSYNEQFF
TGTGCCTGGAGTGTACCGGGACTAGCGGGGGTTAGCTCCTACAATGAGCAGTTCTTC
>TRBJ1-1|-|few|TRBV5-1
CASSLLTPGIEAFF
TGCGCCAGCAGCTTGTTAACCCCGGGAATTGAAGCTTTCTTT
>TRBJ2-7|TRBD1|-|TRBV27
CASSSWDRPEQYF
TGTGCCAGCAGCTCTTGGGACAGACCCGAGCAGTACTTC
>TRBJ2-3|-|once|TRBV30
CAWDLADTQYF
TGTGCCTGGGACCTAGCGGATACGCAGTATTTT
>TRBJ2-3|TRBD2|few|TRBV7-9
CASSRGLALSSTDTQYF
TGTGCCAGCAGCCGCGGACTAGCGCTTTCTAGCACAGATACGCAGTATTTT
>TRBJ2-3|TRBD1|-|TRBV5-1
CASSLQLRTGPTDTQYF
TGCGCCAGCAGCCTCCAATTAAGGACAGGGCCCACAGATACGCAGTATTTT
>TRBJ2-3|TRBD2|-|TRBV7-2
CASSAGLSTDTQYF
TGTGCCAGCAGCGCGGGACTATCCACAGATACGCAGTATTTT
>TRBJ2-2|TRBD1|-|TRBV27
CASSPTGLTGELFF
TGTGCCAGCAGTCCGACAGGGTTAACCGGGGAGCTGTTTTTT
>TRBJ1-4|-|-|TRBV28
CASSLNRVTEKLFF
TGTGCCAGCAGTTTAAACCGGGTGACTGAAAAACTGTTTTTT
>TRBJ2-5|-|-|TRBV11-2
CASSLGTDRGETQYF
TGTGCCAGCAGCTTGGGGACGGACAGAGGCGAGACCCAGTACTTC
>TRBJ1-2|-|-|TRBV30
CAWSVPPGGRYGYTF
TGTGCCTGGAGTGTACCCCCGGGGGGCCGCTATGGCTACACCTTC
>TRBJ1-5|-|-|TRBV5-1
CASSLQGNQPQHF
TGCGCCAGCAGCTTGCAGGGCAATCAGCCCCAGCATTTT
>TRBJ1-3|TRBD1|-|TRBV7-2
CASSLGMGDRIYF
TGTGCCAGCAGCTTAGGCATGGGGGACAGAATATATTTT
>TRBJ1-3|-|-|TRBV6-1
CASSEAGAGINTIYF
TGTGCCAGCAGTGAAGCGGGGGCAGGGATAAACACCATATATTTT
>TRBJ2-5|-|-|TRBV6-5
CASDRGGGRVETQYF
TGTGCCAGCGACCGGGGTGGTGGAAGGGTGGAGACCCAGTACTTC
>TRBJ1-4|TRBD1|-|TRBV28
CASSLTGGNEKLFF
TGTGCCAGCAGCCTGACAGGGGGCAATGAAAAACTGTTTTTT
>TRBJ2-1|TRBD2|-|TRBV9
CASSPTSGRYNEQFF
TGTGCCAGCAGCCCAACTAGCGGGAGATACAATGAGCAGTTCTTC
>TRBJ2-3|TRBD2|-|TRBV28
CASSLFLSSGSTDTQYF
TGTGCCAGCAGTTTATTCTTATCTAGCGGATCCACAGATACGCAGTATTTT
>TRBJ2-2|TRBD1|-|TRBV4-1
CASSLRTGMTGELFF
TGCGCCAGCAGCCTTCGGACAGGGATGACCGGGGAGCTGTTTTTT
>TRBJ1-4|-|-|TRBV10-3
CAISEPRNEKLFF
TGTGCCATCAGCGAACCTCGGAATGAAAAACTGTTTTTT
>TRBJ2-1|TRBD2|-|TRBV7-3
CASSPGTSGLSEQFF
TGTGCCAGCAGTCCCGGGACTAGCGGATTGAGTGAGCAGTTCTTC
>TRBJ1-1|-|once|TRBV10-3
CAIRETGANTEAFF
TGTGCCATCAGAGAGACAGGTGCGAACACTGAAGCTTTCTTT
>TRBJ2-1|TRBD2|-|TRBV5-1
CASSPGLAGGEQFF
TGCGCCAGCAGCCCGGGACTAGCGGGAGGGGAGCAGTTCTTC
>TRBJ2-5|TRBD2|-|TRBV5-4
CASSSLLAGVETQYF
TGTGCCAGCAGTTCCCTACTAGCGGGAGTTGAGACCCAGTACTTC
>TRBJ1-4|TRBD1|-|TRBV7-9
CASSGTGDKREKLFF
TGTGCCAGCTCCGGGACAGGGGACAAACGAGAAAAACTGTTTTTT
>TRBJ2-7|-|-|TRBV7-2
CASSPTGSSYEQYF
TGTGCCAGCAGCCCCACAGGGAGCTCCTACGAGCAGTACTTC
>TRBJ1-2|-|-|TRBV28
CASSSSGTKGGYTF
TGTGCCAGCAGTTCTTCCGGGACAAAGGGAGGCTACACCTTC
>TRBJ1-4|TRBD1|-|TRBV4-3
CASSQEVLTGQGRVGSSEKLFF
TGCGCCAGCAGCCAAGAAGTTCTAACCGGACAGGGGAGGGTTGGAAGTAGTGAAAAACTGTTTTTT
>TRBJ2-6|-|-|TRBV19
CASSPSGSGANVLTF
TGTGCCAGTAGTCCCTCCGGGTCCGGGGCCAACGTCCTGACTTTC
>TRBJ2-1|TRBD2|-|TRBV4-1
CASSQEGLAGASEQFF
TGCGCCAGCAGCCAAGAGGGACTAGCGGGAGCGAGTGAGCAGTTCTTC
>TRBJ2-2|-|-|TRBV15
CATSKGSGRGTGELFF
TGTGCCACCAGCAAAGGATCCGGACGGGGAACCGGGGAGCTGTTTTTT
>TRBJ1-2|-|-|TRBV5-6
CASSSYLNYGYTF
TGTGCCAGCAGCTCCTACCTAAACTATGGCTACACCTTC
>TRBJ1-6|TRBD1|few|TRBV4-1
CASSQDLGTVSYNSPLHF
TGCGCCAGCAGCCAAGATCTGGGGACAGTCTCCTATAATTCACCCCTCCACTTT
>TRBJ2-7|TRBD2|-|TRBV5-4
CASSFGGGWQESYEQYF
TGTGCCAGCAGCTTTGGGGGGGGATGGCAGGAAAGCTACGAGCAGTACTTC
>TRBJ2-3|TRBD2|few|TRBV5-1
CASSPGASGTDTQYF
TGCGCCAGCAGCCCCGGAGCTAGCGGGACAGATACGCAGTATTTT
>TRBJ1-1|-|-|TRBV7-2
CASSFVGSGTEAFF
TGTGCCAGCAGCTTCGTCGGGTCGGGAACTGAAGCTTTCTTT
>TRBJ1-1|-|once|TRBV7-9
CASSLGVGVNTEAFF
TGTGCCAGCAGCTTAGGTGTGGGCGTGAACACTGAAGCTTTCTTT
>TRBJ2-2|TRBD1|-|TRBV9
CASSEDRGANTGELFF
TGTGCCAGCAGCGAAGACAGGGGTGCGAACACCGGGGAGCTGTTTTTT
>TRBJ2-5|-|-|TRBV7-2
CASSLNRQETQYF
TGTGCCAGCAGCTTAAACAGGCAAGAGACCCAGTACTTC
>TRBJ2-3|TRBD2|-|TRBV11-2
CASSPGGSGLFTDTQYF
TGTGCCAGCAGCCCCGGGGGTAGCGGGCTCTTCACAGATACGCAGTATTTT
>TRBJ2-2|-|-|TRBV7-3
CASSLTSLGNTGELFF
TGTGCCAGCAGCCTTACTAGCCTCGGCAACACCGGGGAGCTGTTTTTT
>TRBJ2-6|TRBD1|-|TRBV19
CASSMLGQGRSGANVLTF
TGTGCCAGTAGTATGCTGGGACAGGGTCGTTCTGGGGCCAACGTCCTGACTTTC
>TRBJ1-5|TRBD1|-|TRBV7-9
CASSIGQGNQPQHF
TGTGCCAGCAGCATAGGACAGGGCAATCAGCCCCAGCATTTT
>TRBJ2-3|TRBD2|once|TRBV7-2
CASSLVIIAGVTDTQYF
TGTGCCAGCAGCTTAGTGATAATAGCGGGAGTGACAGATACGCAGTATTTT
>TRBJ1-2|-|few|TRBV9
CASSVQNYGYTF
TGTGCCAGCAGCGTCCAAAACTATGGCTACACCTTC
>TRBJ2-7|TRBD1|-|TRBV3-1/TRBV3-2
CASSPTGSHEQYF
TGTGCCAGCAGCCCGACAGGGTCCCACGAGCAGTACTTC
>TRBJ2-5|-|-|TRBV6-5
CASNRDVRETQYF
TGTGCCAGCAACAGGGACGTTCGGGAGACCCAGTACTTC
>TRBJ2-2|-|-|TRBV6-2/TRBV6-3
CASSRQIAGELFF
TGTGCCAGCAGTCGACAGATAGCCGGGGAGCTGTTTTTT